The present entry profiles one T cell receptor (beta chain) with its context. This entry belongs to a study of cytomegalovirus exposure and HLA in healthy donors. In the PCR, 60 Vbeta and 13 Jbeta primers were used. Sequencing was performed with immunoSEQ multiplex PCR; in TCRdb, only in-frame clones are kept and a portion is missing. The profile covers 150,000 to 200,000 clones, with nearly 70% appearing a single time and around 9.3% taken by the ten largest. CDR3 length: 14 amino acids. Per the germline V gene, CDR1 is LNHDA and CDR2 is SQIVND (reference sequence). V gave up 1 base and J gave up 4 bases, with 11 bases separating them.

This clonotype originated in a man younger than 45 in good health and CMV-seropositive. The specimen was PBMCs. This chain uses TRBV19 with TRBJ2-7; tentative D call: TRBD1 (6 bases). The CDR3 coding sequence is TGTGCCAGTAGTATAGCGAGACAGGAGTACGAGCAGTACTTC. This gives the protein CASSIARQEYEQYF.